Listed below are T cell receptor beta chains from one sample, sequenced in a study of brain T cells in children with intractable seizures. The method was immunoSEQ multiplex PCR; TCRdb's version includes in-frame clones alone and lacks a portion of them. This sample has about 340,000 clones; about 94% occur once, and the top ten carry 4.5% to 7%. The sequences come from peripheral blood, collected about 5 months after surgery. All receptors come from a boy less than two years old with tuberous sclerosis and intractable seizures. The CDR3 runs from the conserved cysteine through the conserved F or W.

V gene,J gene,CDR3 protein
TRBV11-3,TRBJ2-7,CASSFEGLDYEQYF
TRBV6-5,TRBJ2-1,CASSYSGQFSYNEQFF
TRBV7-2,TRBJ2-5,CASRLRAGETQYF
TRBV10-3,TRBJ2-1,CALGGPGGQLPTVNNEQFF
TRBV5-5,TRBJ1-1,CASSLFWSWDTEAFF
TRBV3-1/TRBV3-2,TRBJ1-1,CASSQAGGTEAFF
TRBV2,TRBJ2-7,CASSEVLAGGYEQYF
TRBV30,TRBJ2-7,CAWSAGQLTEQYF
TRBV27,TRBJ1-1,CASSLSQFMDTEAFF
TRBV12-5,TRBJ2-3,CASGLVLTGRGITDTQYF
TRBV25-1,TRBJ2-1,CAIGTSGINEQFF
TRBV11-3,TRBJ1-1,CASSRETGEWAEAFF
TRBV19,TRBJ2-3,CASSEIGQSTDTQYF
TRBV6-4,TRBJ1-6,CASKESSYNSPLHF
TRBV12-3/TRBV12-4,TRBJ1-1,CASSLGENTEAFF
TRBV7-9,TRBJ2-2,CASSLGLAGTGELFF
TRBV2,TRBJ1-1,CASRRLTRNTEAFF
TRBV9,TRBJ2-3,CASSGTGGLADTQYF
TRBV28,TRBJ2-1,CASSRMGSYNEQFF
TRBV3-1/TRBV3-2,TRBJ2-7,CASSQSGLAGPYEQYF
TRBV6-5,TRBJ1-3,CASRSFSGNTIYF
TRBV2,TRBJ2-7,CASSVLSTGTYEQYF
TRBV28,TRBJ2-5,CASCTSGTGLPETQYF
TRBV5-1,TRBJ2-7,CASSTGTGLNEQYF
TRBV2,TRBJ1-1,CASSGGGRFFTEAFF
TRBV30,TRBJ2-7,CAWADGGWIYEQYF
TRBV11-1,TRBJ2-5,CASSRWTGQETQYF
TRBV4-2,TRBJ2-7,CASSQVNEQGHYEQYF
TRBV19,TRBJ2-7,CATGIRDKTYEQYF
TRBV30,TRBJ1-2,CAWSVSLMGGYTF
TRBV28,TRBJ2-5,CASRPSAPWTQYF
TRBV30,TRBJ2-2,CAWSRGENTGELFF
TRBV25-1,TRBJ2-1,CASSPIQGAGDNEQFF
TRBV28,TRBJ1-4,CASSLYRDEKLFF
TRBV3-1/TRBV3-2,TRBJ2-1,CASSQARDRSEQFF
TRBV10-3,TRBJ2-1,CAISVGTSGRIYNEQFF
TRBV9,TRBJ2-3,CASSPGGSRGDTQYF
TRBV7-3,TRBJ2-1,CASSPSAYNEQFF
TRBV7-2,TRBJ2-5,CASSLAEGGGTQYF
TRBV4-1,TRBJ2-7,CASSQVGSSSGYEQYF
TRBV18,TRBJ1-1,CASSLKELNTEAFF
TRBV12-2,TRBJ2-1,CASRLDKSSYNEQFF
TRBV30,TRBJ2-7,CAWRLSAGGTYEQYF
TRBV5-4,TRBJ2-5,CASSLLGGLETQYF
TRBV5-6,TRBJ1-5,CASSLQGNQPQHF
TRBV2,TRBJ1-5,CASSEDRPGWGQPQHF
TRBV7-9,TRBJ1-3,CASSPDASFSGNTIYF
TRBV24-1,TRBJ2-1,CATSARFGSSYNEQFF
TRBV9,TRBJ2-1,CASSGGVSSYNEQFF
TRBV2,TRBJ2-5,CASGDAGGTQYF
TRBV27,TRBJ1-1,CASSSSTFRGVGNTEAFF
TRBV10-3,TRBJ2-7,CAMRQGAFWNEQYF